The clone carrying this T cell receptor (beta chain) was seen only a few times. This sample was included in a study of identical twins. Using its own MiXCR run on the 5' RACE reads, TCRdb lists one record per CDR3 protein. The sample yields 500,000 to 550,000 distinct CDR3 sequences, 20% to 25% seen once. Trimming pared 7 bases from V and 2 bases from J, leaving 15 bases between. This CDR3 is 14 amino acids long. CDR1 is MNHEY, CDR2 SVGEGT, per germline. The sample was also reused in another study, on yellow fever vaccine responses in identical twins.

J is TRBJ2-7 and V is TRBV6-2 or TRBV6-3, with a weak D call TRBD2 (5 bases). Sequenced: CD4+ T cells sorted from blood. This TCR was sampled from a woman under 30 in good health. CDR3 residues: CASKLALQTYEQYF. The CDR3 coding sequence is TGTGCCAGCAAATTAGCGCTACAGACCTACGAGCAGTACTTC.